The TCR beta chain under discussion was sequenced for a study of blood T cell repertoires in COVID-19 (TCRdb year 2020). A note on the overall study: Samples covering the acute and convalescent phases of COVID-19 were provided by collaborators in the United States, Italy and Spain. The prospective study material was composed of cDNA or gDNA derived from T cells, B-cell-depleted T cells, or PBMCs. Deeply sampled blood TCRbeta repertoires from subjects exposed to, actively infected with, or recovered from COVID-19 were included in the dataset. A freely available public database, intended as a resource for researchers studying the immune response to SARS-CoV-2, is where the repertoires were released. The samples were drawn from the first 160 participants of the ongoing ImmuneRACE study and from some 1,300 subjects provided by 6 global collaborators. A de-identified subject ID, COVID-19 status, age in years and sex were almost always included in the sample metadata. Where available, HLA class I and class II types were taken from metadata supplied by the sample provider and were not determined by assay-based typing. The study at large found these results: Clinical and demographic metadata were provided uncurated, with the amount varying by source and participant.

Comment on this clone: Which antigen it targets is not known. Qualities for individual bases were not recorded, and no much larger clone is one base off.

The immunoSEQ Assay, a bias-controlled multiplex PCR, was used to amplify TCRbeta CDR3 regions from genomic DNA. The authors' analysis ran thus. Nucleated cell counts per sample were estimated from amplification of reference gene primers within the assay. To quantify the absolute abundance of each unique TCRbeta CDR3 rearrangement, sequence reads were collapsed and filtered. For each sample, productive Simpson clonality was calculated as the square root of Simpson's diversity index across productive rearrangements. Held by TCRdb, this immuneACCESS table contains in-frame sequences only and omits some clones. Under half of the omission traces to an unresolved V gene where checked; the cause of the rest is unknown. V and J calls and clone size are as listed in that table; D and trimming were resolved from the DNA. A total of fewer than 65,000 clones appear in this sample, 80% to 90% of them only once. Clones ranked in the top ten supply 12% of the sample.

Trimming removed 4 bases from V and 9 bases from J, leaving 13 bases between the germline ends. From its cysteine to its phenylalanine, the CDR3 spans 12 amino acids. Of the read, only the CDR3 DNA is kept; its 36 bases are in frame from base 1. CDR1 and CDR2 are drawn from the germline V gene (reference sequence): SEHNR, FQNEAQ. The collaborating institutions used their own protocols to collect whole blood in K2EDTA tubes. For TCRbeta analysis, collaborator samples were shipped as frozen whole blood, as isolated PBMCs, or as DNA extracted from either sample type. This chain joins TRBV7-9 to TRBJ2-7, with the D segment identity uncertain. Sequencing was performed on peripheral blood. The origin of this receptor is a human donor in a cohort sampled during active COVID-19. The CDR3 corresponds to CASSSSLPGQYF. The sequence in DNA is TGTGCCAGCAGCTCCTCACTCCCCGGGCAGTACTTC. Here the CDR3 is joined to the reference TRBV7-9 and TRBJ2-7 genes, and the full variable domain is: DTGVSQNPRHKITKRGQNVTFRCDPISEHNRLYWYRQTLGQGPEFLTYFQNEAQLEKSRLLSDRFSAERPKGSFSTLEIQRTEQGDSAMYLCASSSSLPGQYFGPGTRLTVT.